Listed below are T cell receptor beta chains from one sample, sequenced in a study of blood T cell repertoires in COVID-19. Assay: immunoSEQ multiplex PCR; the TCRdb copy retains only in-frame clones and omits some. The data contain some 250,000 clones, about 88% of them singletons. Sequenced sample: peripheral blood. The receptors shown here come from an older woman with COVID-19, enrolled during active disease. Both conserved end residues are part of each CDR3. A D gene is named only where the DNA matches it firmly. Where a row states a size, it is once, few, many or the class of an expanded clone; other rows omit it.

>TRBJ2-1|TRBV5-3|19|.|.
CARSWGEVLRGGRAGEQFF
TGTGCCAGAAGCTGGGGGGAGGTACTACGCGGAGGTAGAGCGGGTGAGCAGTTCTTC
>TRBJ2-3|TRBV2|17|.|.
CASSEDRGGLAVDTQYF
TGTGCCAGCAGTGAAGATCGGGGAGGCCTGGCTGTAGATACGCAGTATTTT
>TRBJ2-7|TRBV12-5|13|once|.
CASGLVLPREQYF
TGTGCTAGTGGTTTGGTCCTGCCCCGGGAGCAGTACTTC
>TRBJ2-7|TRBV7-8|12|.|.
CASSRLATEQYF
TGTGCCAGCAGCCGCCTGGCCACCGAGCAGTACTTC
>TRBJ1-1|TRBV9|15|.|.
CASSVARGSGTEAFF
TGTGCCAGCAGCGTAGCCCGAGGGTCGGGCACTGAAGCTTTCTTT
>TRBJ2-1|TRBV7-3|15|.|TRBD2
CASSLSGLGGGEQFF
TGTGCCAGCAGCCTCTCGGGACTAGGTGGGGGTGAGCAGTTCTTC
>TRBJ1-1|TRBV7-8|16|.|.
CASSLGVGAMNTEAFF
TGTGCCAGCAGCTTAGGAGTAGGGGCCATGAACACTGAAGCTTTCTTT
>TRBJ1-1|TRBV7-8|15|.|.
CASSLIGGANTEAFF
TGTGCCAGCAGCTTAATCGGGGGGGCGAACACTGAAGCTTTCTTT
>TRBJ1-3|TRBV9|15|.|TRBD1
CASSETGQAGNTIYF
TGTGCCAGCAGCGAGACGGGACAGGCTGGAAACACCATATATTTT
>TRBJ2-4|TRBV6-2/TRBV6-3|13|.|TRBD2
CASSLVAGNIQYF
TGTGCCAGCAGTTTAGTAGCGGGAAACATTCAGTACTTC
>TRBJ1-4|TRBV7-9|15|.|.
CASSPGGTTNEKLFF
TGTGCCAGCAGCCCGGGGGGTACAACTAATGAAAAACTGTTTTTT
>TRBJ1-3|TRBV28|12|.|.
CASSPSRNTIYF
TGTGCCAGCAGTCCCTCCCGGAACACCATATATTTT
>TRBJ2-7|TRBV7-2|14|.|TRBD1
CASSSSDRDHEQYF
TGTGCCAGCAGCAGTTCGGACAGGGACCACGAGCAGTACTTC
>TRBJ2-3|TRBV29-1|14|.|TRBD1
CSVRAGTGSDTQYF
TGCAGCGTCCGAGCGGGGACAGGGTCAGATACGCAGTATTTT
>TRBJ2-5|TRBV5-1|15|.|TRBD1
CASSFVTGGQETQYF
TGCGCCAGCAGCTTCGTGACAGGGGGTCAAGAGACCCAGTACTTC
>TRBJ1-2|TRBV27|14|.|TRBD1
CASRGDRAPYGYTF
TGTGCCAGCAGAGGGGACAGGGCCCCCTATGGCTACACCTTC
>TRBJ1-2|TRBV7-8|12|.|.
CASSGGAGGYTF
TGTGCCAGCAGCGGGGGGGCTGGTGGCTACACCTTC
>TRBJ1-2|TRBV6-5|15|.|.
CASSSHNNRQDGYTF
TGTGCCAGCAGTTCCCACAATAACCGACAGGATGGCTACACCTTC
>TRBJ2-7|TRBV6-5|10|.|.
CASAGYEQYF
TGTGCCAGCGCGGGGTACGAGCAGTACTTC
>TRBJ2-1|TRBV19|14|.|.
CASSIRGTYNEQFF
TGTGCCAGTAGTATCCGCGGGACCTACAATGAGCAGTTCTTC
>TRBJ2-7|TRBV7-8|15|.|TRBD1
CASRDRTGGPYEQYF
TGTGCCAGCCGTGATCGGACAGGGGGACCCTACGAGCAGTACTTC
>TRBJ1-2|TRBV6-6|15|few|TRBD1
CASSPGTALGYGYTF
TGTGCCAGCAGTCCCGGGACAGCCTTGGGCTATGGCTACACCTTC
>TRBJ2-5|TRBV13|16|.|.
CASSSQLDSLGKTQYF
TGTGCCAGCAGCTCACAACTAGACTCCCTGGGAAAGACCCAGTACTTC
>TRBJ2-1|TRBV5-5|16|.|.
CASSPRAGHSYNEQFF
TGTGCCAGCAGCCCCCGGGCAGGGCACTCCTACAATGAGCAGTTCTTC
>TRBJ2-3|TRBV11-3|16|.|TRBD2
CASSLGAGAFTDTQYF
TGTGCCAGCAGCTTAGGGGCGGGAGCCTTCACAGATACGCAGTATTTT
>TRBJ2-7|TRBV29-1|12|once|TRBD1
CSVLDRDDEQYF
TGCAGCGTTCTGGACAGGGATGACGAGCAGTACTTC
>TRBJ1-2|TRBV10-3|13|once|.
CAITVNRVGSYTF
TGTGCCATCACAGTTAACAGGGTTGGAAGCTACACCTTC
>TRBJ1-2|TRBV19|12|.|.
CASGVQGYGYTF
TGTGCCAGTGGCGTACAGGGATATGGCTACACCTTC
>TRBJ1-5|TRBV5-1|13|once|.
CASSTQTGAPQHF
TGCGCCAGCAGCACCCAGACAGGAGCGCCCCAGCATTTT
>TRBJ1-2|TRBV7-9|9|.|.
CASSSHFTF
TGTGCCAGCAGCTCCCACTTCACCTTC
>TRBJ1-6|TRBV27|13|.|TRBD1
CASRRTGTAPLHF
TGTGCCAGCAGACGTACAGGGACAGCACCCCTCCACTTT
>TRBJ2-1|TRBV20-1|14|.|.
CSASPLAAYNEQFF
TGCAGTGCTAGTCCACTAGCTGCCTACAATGAGCAGTTCTTC
>TRBJ2-2|TRBV28|16|.|.
CASSLKRFANTGELFF
TGTGCCAGCAGTTTAAAGCGGTTCGCGAACACCGGGGAGCTGTTTTTT
>TRBJ1-2|TRBV6-5|12|.|.
CASTARGYGYTF
TGTGCCAGCACAGCCAGGGGCTATGGCTACACCTTC
>TRBJ1-2|TRBV5-1|12|.|.
CASSLNYGGYTF
TGCGCCAGCAGCTTGAACTATGGGGGCTACACCTTC
>TRBJ2-2|TRBV24-1|15|.|.
CATSDYRGFAGELFF
TGTGCCACCAGTGATTATCGGGGATTCGCCGGGGAGCTGTTTTTT
>TRBJ2-3|TRBV5-1|15|.|TRBD2
CASSLSSGVTDTQYF
TGCGCCAGCAGCTTGTCTAGCGGGGTCACAGATACGCAGTATTTT